What follows are 25 T cell receptor beta chains derived from one specimen sequenced in a study of T cells after somatic rescue of genetic block. Repertoires were generated with immunoSEQ multiplex PCR, while TCRdb's copy carries only in-frame clones and drops some. The sample has roughly 14,000 clones, approximately 72% seen once; the top ten hold 14%. The sample taken for sequencing was peripheral blood mononuclear cells (PBMCs). All receptors derive from a boy between 10 and 17 years old.

The chain links TRBV4-2 to TRBJ2-7, with 11 nucleotides matching TRBD1. The CDR3 spans 16 residues. Looked up from germline, CDR1 is LGHNA and CDR2 is YNFKEQ. The ends lost 1 base at V and 5 bases at J; junction bases unmatched: 7. Here the CDR3 reads CASSQGWTGGLDEQYF. CDR3 DNA sequence: TGTGCCAGCAGCCAAGGGTGGACAGGGGGCTTGGACGAGCAGTACTTC.

The chain carries TRBV5-1 and TRBJ2-7; TRBD2 agrees at 12 bases. Germline values: CDR1 SGHRS, CDR2 YFSETQ. The length of the CDR3 is 16 residues. Unmatched junction bases numbered 6, after V lost 4 bases and J lost 1 base. CDR3 DNA: TGCGCCAGCAGCGCGGGGACTAGCGGGTTTTCCTACGAGCAGTACTTC. Protein sequence: CASSAGTSGFSYEQYF.

The rearrangement uses TRBV4-1 and TRBJ2-1; TRBD2 aligns across 7 bases. The V gene's germline CDR1 is MGHRA and CDR2 YSYEKL. The CDR3 contains 14 residues. V lost 5 bases to trimming and J lost 5 bases; unmatched junction nucleotides: 6. DNA of the CDR3: TGCGCCAGCAGCTCGAAAGGGAGGGACAATGAGCAGTTCTTC. Encoded protein: CASSSKGRDNEQFF.

The chain has TRBV6-1 and TRBJ2-7; D is possibly TRBD1 (6 bases). Germline CDR1 is MNHNS and CDR2 is SASEGT. The CDR3 consists of 15 residues. Trimming pared 6 bases from V and 9 bases from J, leaving 24 bases between. In nucleotides, the CDR3 is TGTGCCAGCAGCCCCTTGCAGGGGTATTATGGGAGGCAGTACTTC. This translates into CASSPLQGYYGRQYF.

This clone was recorded a few times. CDR3 sequence: CAISEFASGNNEQFF. In nucleotides, the CDR3 is TGTGCCATCAGTGAATTCGCTAGCGGGAACAATGAGCAGTTCTTC. The rearrangement joins TRBV10-3 to TRBJ2-1; TRBD2 matches at 9 bases. CDR3 length equals 15 residues. Losses at the gene ends were 3 bases for V and 5 bases for J; bases not matched to a gene: 5. CDR1 is ENHRY, CDR2 SYGVKD, per germline.

The rearrangement joins TRBV11-2 to TRBJ2-7; 11 positions agree with TRBD2. CDR3 size: 14 residues. Per the germline V gene, CDR1 is SGHAT and CDR2 is FQNNGV. V was pared by 4 bases and J by 3 bases, with 2 bases of the junction left unmatched. CDR3 loop: CASSSTSGGYEQYF. In nucleotides, the CDR3 is TGTGCCAGCAGCTCAACTAGCGGGGGCTACGAGCAGTACTTC.

CDR3 sequence (DNA): TGCGCCAGCAGCCAGACAGGGTTTTATCTCACAGATACGCAGTATTTT. Protein sequence: CASSQTGFYLTDTQYF. The gene calls are TRBV5-1 and TRBJ2-3; the match to TRBD1 covers 7 bases. Losses at the gene ends were 4 bases for V and 2 bases for J; bases not matched to a gene: 10. The CDR3 contains 16 residues. Germline V CDR1 and CDR2: SGHRS, YFSETQ.

The V call is TRBV19, the J call TRBJ2-1; 10 bases agree with TRBD2. CDR1 LNHDA and CDR2 SQIVND come from the germline V gene (reference sequence). Losses at the gene ends were 5 bases for V and 8 bases for J; bases not matched to a gene: 3. The CDR3 has 13 amino acids. CDR3 sequence (DNA): TGTGCCAGTAGTGTTCTAGCGGGGGATGAGCAGTTCTTC. It translates to CASSVLAGDEQFF.

This clone has more than one count but fewer than ten. The chain links TRBV7-9 to TRBJ1-1; possible D gene TRBD1, 5 bases. Trimming removed 5 bases at V and 4 bases at J, with 14 bases between. CDR1 is SEHNR and CDR2 is FQNEAQ in the germline V gene (reference sequence). The CDR3 has 14 residues. CDR3 region: CASSPAGGATEAFF. CDR3 coding DNA: TGTGCCAGCAGCCCCGCGGGCGGGGCCACTGAAGCTTTCTTT.

The chain combines TRBV4-1 with TRBJ2-2, with TRBD1 matching 8 bases. V shed 4 bases, J shed 7 bases, and the junction held 14 bases outside the gene matches. Germline lookup yields CDR1 MGHRA and CDR2 YSYEKL. The CDR3 totals 17 residues. CDR3 sequence reads: CASSPRVQGAPGGELFF. The CDR3 DNA reads as TGCGCCAGCAGCCCCCGAGTTCAGGGGGCGCCCGGCGGGGAGCTGTTTTTT.

The gene calls are TRBV5-5 and TRBJ2-7; 7 bases fit TRBD1. Germline CDR1 and CDR2: SGHKS and YYEKEE (reference sequence). This CDR3 region has 15 residues. The J segment lost 5 bases and the V segment lost 2 bases, leaving 10 bases of the junction unmatched. The CDR3 DNA follows: TGTGCCAGCAGCTTTCCCGGGACAGTAGGCCACGAGCAGTACTTC. Translation: CASSFPGTVGHEQYF.

This clone occurred once. The gene calls are TRBV6-4 and TRBJ2-3, with 7 bases identical to TRBD2. This CDR3 comprises 15 residues. V shed 2 bases and J 2 bases; nucleotides not matched to a gene: 4. The V gene's germline CDR1 is MRHNA and CDR2 SNTAGT. The CDR3 DNA reads TGTGCCAGCAGTGACGAGGGACTAATCACAGATACGCAGTATTTT. As protein: CASSDEGLITDTQYF.

This clone appeared a few times. V and J are TRBV25-1 and TRBJ1-4; D is unclear. V was trimmed by 3 bases and J by 4 bases, leaving 12 bases between them. Per germline, CDR1 MGHDK and CDR2 SYGVNS. The CDR3 contains 15 residues. The CDR3 protein is CASSDYHALNEKLFF. The CDR3 coding sequence is TGTGCCAGCAGTGACTATCACGCCCTTAATGAAAAACTGTTTTTT.

The chain recombines TRBV29-1 with TRBJ1-2; D unclear. The CDR3 totals 13 residues. The germline V and J ends were trimmed by 6 bases and 4 bases, with 15 bases remaining between them. Germline assignment: CDR1 SQVTM and CDR2 ANQGSEA. The CDR3 loop reads CSVMPNNIYGYTF. The CDR3 DNA sequence: TGCAGCGTCATGCCCAATAATATCTATGGCTACACCTTC.

The genes are TRBV6-5 and TRBJ1-2; D gene uncertain. The CDR3 is made up of 14 amino acids. The V end lost 0 bases, the J end lost 4 bases, and 9 bases lay between the germline ends. Looked up from germline, CDR1 is MNHEY and CDR2 is SVGAGI. The CDR3 sequence is CASSYSPGSYGYTF. CDR3 nucleotides: TGTGCCAGCAGTTACTCCCCGGGTAGCTATGGCTACACCTTC.

CDR3 protein: CAISESGQNNSPLHF. CDR3 coding DNA: TGTGCCATCAGTGAGTCGGGACAGAATAATTCACCCCTCCACTTT. J is TRBJ1-6 and V is TRBV10-3, with 7 bases lining up with TRBD1. This CDR3 contains 15 residues. Germline V CDR1 and CDR2: ENHRY, SYGVKD. J gave up 5 bases and V 0 bases, and 1 base lay outside the gene matches.

The chain links TRBV18 to TRBJ1-1; unclear D gene. V lost 2 bases and J 4 bases, leaving 14 bases between the germline ends. In germline, CDR1 is KGHSH, CDR2 LQKENI. The CDR3 contains 15 residues. CDR3 sequence reads: CASSPVQLPSTEAFF. The CDR3, as DNA: TGTGCCAGCTCACCAGTACAGCTGCCATCCACTGAAGCTTTCTTT.

The V and J genes are TRBV27 and TRBJ1-1, with D possibly TRBD1 on 6 matching bases. CDR1 and CDR2 from the germline V gene are MNHEY and SMNVEV (reference sequence). Trimming stripped 6 bases from V and 2 bases from J, with 22 bases between. This CDR3 spans 17 amino acids. CDR3 coding DNA: TGTGCCAGCAGCCCATTAGCCCTTACAGGGCCCAACACTGAAGCTTTCTTT. Protein sequence: CASSPLALTGPNTEAFF.

V and J are TRBV5-1 and TRBJ1-1; D might be TRBD1 (5 bases). Germline V gives CDR1 SGHRS, CDR2 YFSETQ. With 4 bases removed from V and 0 bases from J, the gap between germline ends came to 7 bases. CDR3 length: 13 residues. The CDR3 spells CASSPQVNTEAFF. The CDR3, as DNA: TGCGCCAGCAGCCCACAGGTGAACACTGAAGCTTTCTTT.

This CDR3 reads CAWSPGQASEQYF. The CDR3 DNA reads as TGTGCCTGGAGTCCCGGGCAGGCCTCGGAGCAGTACTTC. This rearrangement joins TRBV30 to TRBJ2-5; D ambiguous. Germline V lookup: CDR1 GTSNPN, CDR2 SVGIG (reference sequence). V lost 2 bases to trimming and J lost 11 bases, with 18 bases between them. The CDR3 consists of 13 residues.

This clone was seen more than once but under ten times. The gene calls are TRBV28 and TRBJ2-1; D perhaps matches TRBD2 (6 bases). The V gene lost 2 bases and the J gene lost 5 bases, with 22 bases spanning the gap. The CDR3 is made up of 18 amino acids. Germline assignment: CDR1 MDHEN and CDR2 SYDVKM. The CDR3 region has the DNA TGTGCCAGCAGTTTACTTAGTGGACTTGGCGGGAATGACAATGAGCAGTTCTTC. Residues: CASSLLSGLGGNDNEQFF.

The chain joins TRBV10-3 to TRBJ2-2, with D tentatively TRBD2 (5 bases). With 5 bases removed from V and 6 bases from J, the gap between germline ends came to 10 bases. The CDR3 loop spans 13 amino acids. The V gene's germline CDR1 is ENHRY and CDR2 SYGVKD. As DNA, the CDR3 is TGTGCCATCAGTACTAGTAACTCCGGGGAGCTGTTTTTT. Amino acids: CAISTSNSGELFF.

In the case of this clone: Since no conserved phenylalanine or tryptophan closes the CDR3, a read error is the likely cause. Because the CDR3's place on the DNA is in doubt, the DNA is left out and the CDR3 is given as listed by TCRdb. This chain uses TRBV5-4 with TRBJ2-7; the D segment call TRBD2 is taken from the table without a DNA check. Germline CDR1 reads SGHNT; CDR2 reads YYREEE (reference sequence). The CDR3 region is 14 residues in length, termini included. The CDR3 sequence: CASSLEGLSGTLFL.

The CDR3 protein is CASSLFLRTGKETQYF. The CDR3 DNA follows: TGTGCCAGCAGTTTATTTCTCCGGACAGGGAAGGAGACCCAGTACTTC. The gene calls are TRBV28 and TRBJ2-5; 8 bases map to TRBD1. The trim removed 1 base at V and 5 bases at J, leaving 9 bases unmatched. The CDR3 contains 16 residues. Germline assignment: CDR1 MDHEN and CDR2 SYDVKM.

The table lists this clone with a count of one. The chain carries TRBV19 and TRBJ2-2; TRBD1 is a possible D gene (6 bases). Germline-derived CDR1 and CDR2 are LNHDA and SQIVND (reference sequence). V lost 7 bases, J lost 4 bases, and 19 bases lay in between. The CDR3 contains 16 residues. The CDR3 protein is CASKTGTPHLTGELFF. The CDR3, as DNA: TGTGCCAGTAAAACCGGGACACCCCACCTCACCGGGGAGCTGTTTTTT.